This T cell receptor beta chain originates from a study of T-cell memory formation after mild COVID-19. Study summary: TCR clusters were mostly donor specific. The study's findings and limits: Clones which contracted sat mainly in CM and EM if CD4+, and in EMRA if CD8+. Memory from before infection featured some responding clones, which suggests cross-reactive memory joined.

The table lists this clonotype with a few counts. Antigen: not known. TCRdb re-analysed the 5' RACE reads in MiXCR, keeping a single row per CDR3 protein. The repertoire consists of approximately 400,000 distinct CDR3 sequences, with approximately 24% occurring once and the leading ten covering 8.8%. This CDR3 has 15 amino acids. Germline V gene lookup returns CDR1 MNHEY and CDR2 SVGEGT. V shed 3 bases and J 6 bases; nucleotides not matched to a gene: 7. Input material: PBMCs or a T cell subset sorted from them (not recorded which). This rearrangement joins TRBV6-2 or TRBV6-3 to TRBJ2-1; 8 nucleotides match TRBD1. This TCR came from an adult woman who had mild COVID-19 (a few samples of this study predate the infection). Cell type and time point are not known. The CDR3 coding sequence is TGTGCCAGCAGTTATGGACAGGGAGACCCCAATGAGCAGTTCTTC. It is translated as CASSYGQGDPNEQFF.